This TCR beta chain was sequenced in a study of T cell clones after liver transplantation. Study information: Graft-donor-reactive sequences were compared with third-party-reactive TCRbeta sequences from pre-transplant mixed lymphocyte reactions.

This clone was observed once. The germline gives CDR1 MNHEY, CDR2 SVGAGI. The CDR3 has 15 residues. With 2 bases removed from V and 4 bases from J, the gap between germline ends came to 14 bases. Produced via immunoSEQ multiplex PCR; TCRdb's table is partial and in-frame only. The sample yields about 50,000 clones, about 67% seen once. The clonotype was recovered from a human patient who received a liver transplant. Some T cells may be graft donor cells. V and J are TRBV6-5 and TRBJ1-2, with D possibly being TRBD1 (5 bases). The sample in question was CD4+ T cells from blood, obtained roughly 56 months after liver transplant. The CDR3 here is CASSYQSDSFYGYTF. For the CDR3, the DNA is TGTGCCAGCAGTTACCAAAGTGACAGCTTCTATGGCTACACCTTC.